The 13 T cell receptor beta chains given below trace back to one sample, sequenced in a study of Graves' ophthalmopathy and Graves' hyperthyroidism. RNA transcripts yielded amplified TCR beta CDR3 regions. HTBI-primed RT-PCR formed the first round, and a multiplex PCR formed the second. MiXCR, applied by TCRdb to the multiplex PCR reads, yields one record per CDR3 protein. This repertoire shows roughly 1.1 million distinct CDR3 sequences, 35% to 40% found once; its top ten account for 11%. Sequenced: peripheral blood or thyroid tissue (not recorded which). Receptors were obtained from an adult man with Graves' hyperthyroidism.

The J gene is TRBJ1-1, the V gene TRBV10-2; no firm D call. This CDR3 has 15 amino acids. CDR1 is WSHSY, CDR2 SAAADI, per germline. V lost 6 bases and J lost 0, with 14 bases in between. The CDR3: CASSPGLGLNTEAFF. For the CDR3, the DNA is TGCGCCAGCAGCCCTGGCTTAGGGCTGAACACTGAAGCTTTCTTT.

In the case of this clonotype: Just one base apart from a much larger clone, this may be a read error. The genes are TRBV29-1 and TRBJ2-6; maybe TRBD1 (6 bases). The CDR3 contains 12 residues. Germline-derived CDR1 and CDR2 are SQVTM and ANQGSEA. V dropped 7 bases and J dropped 4 bases, with 8 bases sitting between them. In DNA form, the CDR3 reads TGCAGCGCTGGGACAGGGGCCAACGTCCTGACTTTC. Translating it yields CSAGTGANVLTF.

V is TRBV14 and J is TRBJ2-7; tentatively, D is TRBD1 (6 bases). Germline lookup yields CDR1 SGHDN and CDR2 FVKESK. This CDR3 has 18 amino acids. The V gene lost 0 bases and the J gene lost 2 bases, with 20 bases spanning the gap. The CDR3: CASSQEGAGQRMPYEQYF. CDR3 DNA: TGTGCCAGCAGCCAAGAGGGAGCAGGACAGAGGATGCCCTACGAGCAGTACTTC.

This clonotype was found many times. This sequence joins TRBV4-3 and TRBJ2-5; 8 bases line up with TRBD1. Germline V gene lookup returns CDR1 LGHNA and CDR2 YSLEER. This CDR3 region has 15 residues. V was pared by 1 base and J by 5 bases, with 6 bases of the junction left unmatched. The CDR3 region is CASSQVGQGKETQYF. DNA for the CDR3: TGCGCCAGCAGCCAAGTAGGACAGGGCAAGGAGACCCAGTACTTC.

A remark on this clonotype: This could be a read error, since a much larger clone is one nucleotide away. This chain joins TRBV5-4 and TRBJ2-7, with 9 bases fitting TRBD1. Germline V gene sequence: CDR1 SGHNT, CDR2 YYREEE (reference sequence). This CDR3 spans 15 amino acids. This CDR3 reads CAGRSHGTGSYEQYF. Written as DNA, the CDR3 is TGTGCCGGCAGGTCACACGGGACAGGGTCGTACGAGCAGTACTTC.

On this clonotype: Possible read error: a much larger clone is one base away. V usage is TRBV20-1 and J usage is TRBJ2-7; D gene unclear. The CDR3 runs to 11 residues. V lost 6 bases and J 7 bases, leaving 13 bases between the germline ends. In germline, CDR1 is DFQATT, CDR2 SNEGSKA (reference sequence). The CDR3 nucleotides are TGCAGTGCGGCACTCGTCGGGGAGCAGTACTTC. It yields the protein CSAALVGEQYF.

This clonotype was picked up many times. The chain joins TRBV6-5 to TRBJ1-2; 12 bases agree with TRBD1. Germline V CDR1 and CDR2: MNHEY, SVGAGI. The V gene end was trimmed by 5 bases and the J gene end by 6 bases; junction bases not matched to a gene: 4. The CDR3 loop spans 14 amino acids. For the CDR3, the DNA is TGTGCCAGCAGTCTCGGGACAGGGGGCCATGGCTACACCTTC. This gives the protein CASSLGTGGHGYTF.

At least ten counts were recorded for this clonotype. V is TRBV4-3 and J is TRBJ1-6; D may be TRBD1 (5 bases). Trimming stripped 1 base from V and 5 bases from J, with 9 bases between. The CDR3 is made up of 15 amino acids. In germline, CDR1 is LGHNA, CDR2 YSLEER. This chain's CDR3 is CASSQAQGDNSPLHF. CDR3 DNA: TGCGCCAGCAGCCAAGCTCAAGGGGATAATTCACCCCTCCACTTT.

The V gene is TRBV2, the J gene TRBJ1-1; tentatively, D is TRBD1 (5 bases). Germline CDR1 and CDR2: SNHLY and FYNNEI. V was clipped by 3 bases and J by 7 bases, with 12 bases between them. This CDR3 region has 13 residues. The CDR3 here is CASSDGRDGEAFF. The CDR3 DNA reads as TGTGCCAGCAGTGACGGGAGGGACGGTGAAGCTTTCTTT.

This chain links TRBV29-1 with TRBJ1-2; 8 bases line up with TRBD1. The J segment lost 6 bases and the V segment lost 8 bases, leaving 5 bases of the junction unmatched. Germline-derived CDR1 and CDR2 are SQVTM and ANQGSEA. This CDR3 has 11 amino acids. The CDR3 bases are TGCAGCAGTGGGACAGGTCATGGCTACACCTTC. Translated, it gives CSSGTGHGYTF.

The chain employs TRBV29-1 and TRBJ1-2; D might be TRBD1 (6 bases). The CDR3 has 14 amino acids. Deletions cut 3 bases from V and 4 bases from J, with 15 bases between. Germline assignment: CDR1 SQVTM and CDR2 ANQGSEA. The CDR3 here is CSVDVQGEFYGYTF. CDR3 coding DNA: TGCAGCGTTGACGTACAGGGAGAATTCTATGGCTACACCTTC.

The table lists this clonotype with a few counts. The gene calls are TRBV6-2 or TRBV6-3 and TRBJ1-5; no firm D call. Germline V CDR1 and CDR2: MNHEY, SVGEGT. The CDR3 totals 17 residues. Trimming took off 2 bases at V and 4 bases at J, with 18 bases between the two ends. The CDR3 spells CASSYNAGRSKNQPQHF. DNA of the CDR3: TGTGCCAGCAGTTACAATGCGGGCAGGAGCAAAAATCAGCCCCAGCATTTT.

The genes are TRBV29-1 and TRBJ1-1, with a weak D call TRBD1 (6 bases). With 4 bases removed from V and 8 bases from J, the gap between germline ends came to 14 bases. CDR3 size: 12 residues. The germline CDR1 and CDR2 sequences are SQVTM and ANQGSEA. The CDR3 sequence: CSVAGGRAEAFF. The CDR3 nucleotides are TGCAGCGTTGCCGGGGGGCGGGCAGAAGCTTTCTTT. The variable domain in full, with the rest retrieved from reference TRBV29-1 and TRBJ1-1, is SAVISQKPSRDICQRGTSLTIQCQVDSQVTMMFWYRQQPGQSLTLIATANQGSEATYESGFVIDKFPISRPNLTFSTLTVSNMSPEDSSIYLCSVAGGRAEAFFGQGTRLTVV.